Below, 7 T cell receptor beta chains from the same sample are listed, as sequenced in a study of cytomegalovirus exposure and HLA in healthy donors. PCR used 60 Vbeta primers and 13 Jbeta primers. Profiled with immunoSEQ multiplex PCR; TCRdb holds only in-frame clones, not every one. This specimen shows about 200,000 clones; the ten leading clones hold around 1.1%. The specimen sequenced was PBMCs. The source is a girl under 10 years old in good health and CMV-seropositive.

The V and J genes are TRBV5-1 and TRBJ2-2; a possible D gene is TRBD1 (6 bases). CDR1 and CDR2 (germline): SGHRS, YFSETQ. The V end was cut by 0 bases, the J end by 1 base, with 7 bases between. This CDR3 spans 15 amino acids. The CDR3 DNA sequence: TGCGCCAGCAGCTTGGTGACAGGGAACACCGGGGAGCTGTTTTTT. Protein product: CASSLVTGNTGELFF.

This chain connects TRBV5-1 to TRBJ2-7; a weak D match, TRBD2 (5 bases). This CDR3 contains 16 residues. Trimming stripped 2 bases from V and 2 bases from J, with 17 bases between. From germline, CDR1 is SGHRS and CDR2 YFSETQ. CDR3 region: CASSLLGPGPTYEQYF. DNA for the CDR3: TGCGCCAGCAGCTTACTAGGCCCCGGGCCTACCTACGAGCAGTACTTC. Supplemented by reference TRBV5-1 and TRBJ2-7, the full variable domain reads KAGVTQTPRYLIKTRGQQVTLSCSPISGHRSVSWYQQTPGQGLQFLFEYFSETQRNKGNFPGRFSGRQFSNSRSEMNVSTLELGDSALYLCASSLLGPGPTYEQYFGPGTRLTVT.

The chain recombines TRBV10-1 with TRBJ2-3, with unresolved D. The CDR3 runs to 12 residues. The ends were cut back, 3 bases at V and 2 bases at J, with 3 bases in the middle. The germline gives CDR1 WNHNN, CDR2 SYGVQD (reference sequence). The CDR3 sequence: CASSDNTDTQYF. The CDR3 bases are TGCGCCAGCAGTGACAACACAGATACGCAGTATTTT.

This sequence joins TRBV7-2 and TRBJ2-7; 11 bases map to TRBD2. The CDR3 consists of 16 residues. V lost 0 bases and J lost 0; bases outside the gene matches: 1. Germline V gene sequence: CDR1 SGHTA, CDR2 FQGNSA. The DNA of the CDR3 is TGTGCCAGCAGCTTAGCGCTAGCGGGAGGCTCCTACGAGCAGTACTTC. It yields the protein CASSLALAGGSYEQYF. The whole variable domain, filled in from reference TRBV7-2 and TRBJ2-7, reads GAGVSQSPSNKVTEKGKDVELRCDPISGHTALYWYRQSLGQGLEFLIYFQGNSAPDKSGLPSDRFSAERTGGSVSTLTIQRTQQEDSAVYLCASSLALAGGSYEQYFGPGTRLTVT.

J is TRBJ1-5 and V is TRBV5-6, with no clear D. Germline CDR1 is SGHDT and CDR2 is YYEEEE. V was trimmed by 4 bases and J by 2 bases, leaving 4 bases between them. The CDR3 contains 12 residues. The CDR3 region is CASSRGNQPQHF. CDR3 in DNA: TGTGCCAGCAGCCGAGGCAATCAGCCCCAGCATTTT.

The V gene is TRBV5-4, the J gene TRBJ2-2; D gene unclear. With 2 bases removed from V and 9 bases from J, the gap between germline ends came to 14 bases. The V gene's germline CDR1 is SGHNT and CDR2 YYREEE (reference sequence). The CDR3 totals 14 residues. The CDR3 sequence: CASSLFAAQRELFF. CDR3 in DNA: TGTGCCAGCAGCTTATTTGCGGCTCAGAGGGAGCTGTTTTTT.

The chain links TRBV28 to TRBJ2-1; no definite D call. Trimming took off 7 bases at V and 0 bases at J, with 10 bases between the two ends. The germline V gene has CDR1 MDHEN and CDR2 SYDVKM. The CDR3 contains 14 residues. The CDR3 DNA follows: TGTGCCAGCAATGGCGGCAGCTCCTACAATGAGCAGTTCTTC. Its protein product is CASNGGSSYNEQFF.